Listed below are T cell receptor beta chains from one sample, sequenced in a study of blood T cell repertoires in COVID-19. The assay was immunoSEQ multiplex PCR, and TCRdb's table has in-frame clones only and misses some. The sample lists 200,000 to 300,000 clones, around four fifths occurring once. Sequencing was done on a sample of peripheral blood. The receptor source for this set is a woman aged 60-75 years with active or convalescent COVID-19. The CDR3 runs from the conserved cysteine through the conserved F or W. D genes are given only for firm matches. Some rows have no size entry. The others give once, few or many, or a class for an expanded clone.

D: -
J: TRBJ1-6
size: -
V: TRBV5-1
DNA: TGCGCCAGCAGCCCGGACACATCCTATAATTCACCCCTCCACTTT
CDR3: CASSPDTSYNSPLHF

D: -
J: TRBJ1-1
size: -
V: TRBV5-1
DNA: TGCGCCAGCGCCCGACAGAGCAAAACTGAAGCTTTCTTT
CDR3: CASARQSKTEAFF

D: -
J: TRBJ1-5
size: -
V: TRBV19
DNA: TGTGCCAGTAGTATAGATGACTGGGTCAATCAGCCCCAGCATTTT
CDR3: CASSIDDWVNQPQHF

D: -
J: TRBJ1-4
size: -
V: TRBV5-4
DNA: TGTGCCAGCAGCTTGACAGGGTCGACTCGGGAAAAACTGTTTTTT
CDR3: CASSLTGSTREKLFF

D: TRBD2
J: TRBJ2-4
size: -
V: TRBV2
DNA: TGTGCCAGCAGTTCACCGGGACTAGCGGGAGGACTAGCCAAAAACATTCAGTACTTC
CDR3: CASSSPGLAGGLAKNIQYF

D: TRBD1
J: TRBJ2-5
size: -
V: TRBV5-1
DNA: TGCGCCAGCAGCTCATTGGGACAGGGAAGTGGGGAGACCCAGTACTTC
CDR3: CASSSLGQGSGETQYF

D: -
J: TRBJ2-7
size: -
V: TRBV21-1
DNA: TGTGCCAGCAGCCTCTCCGGGACTAGTAGCCACGAGCAGTACTTC
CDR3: CASSLSGTSSHEQYF

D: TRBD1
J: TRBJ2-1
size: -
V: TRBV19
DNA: TGTGCCAGTAGCCCGGGACAGGACTATGAGCAGTTCTTC
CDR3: CASSPGQDYEQFF

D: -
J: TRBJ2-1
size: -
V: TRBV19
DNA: TGTGCCGCATCGGAGAGCGGATCCGTAAATGAGCAGTTCTTC
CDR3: CAASESGSVNEQFF

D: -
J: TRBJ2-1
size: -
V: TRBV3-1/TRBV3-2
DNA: TGTGCCAGCAGCCAAGTAGGGAGTGATAGACTTCATGAGCAGTTCTTC
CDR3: CASSQVGSDRLHEQFF

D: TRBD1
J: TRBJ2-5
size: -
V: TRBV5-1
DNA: TGCGCCAGCAGCTTGACCGGACAGGGTGAGACCCAGTACTTC
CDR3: CASSLTGQGETQYF

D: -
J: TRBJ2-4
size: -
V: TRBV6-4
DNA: TGTGCCAGCAGTGACACTTGGCGGGGTATACGGTACTTC
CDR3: CASSDTWRGIRYF

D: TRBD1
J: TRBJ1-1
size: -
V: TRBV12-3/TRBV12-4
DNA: TGTGCCAGCAGTTTGGTAGGGGGCTCTGAAGCTTTCTTT
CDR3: CASSLVGGSEAFF

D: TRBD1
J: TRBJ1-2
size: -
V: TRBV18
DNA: TGTGCCAGCTCACCACGGCAGGGGGGTAGATCCAACTATGGCTACACCTTC
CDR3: CASSPRQGGRSNYGYTF

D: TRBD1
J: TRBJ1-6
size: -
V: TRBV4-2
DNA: TGTGCCAGCAGCCAAGAGCCGGGACAGGGATATCTCGTTAATTCACCCCTCCACTTT
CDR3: CASSQEPGQGYLVNSPLHF

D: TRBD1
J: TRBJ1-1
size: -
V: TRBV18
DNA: TGTGCCAGCTCATCCAGGGGGGTCCAACTAGAAGCTTTCTTT
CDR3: CASSSRGVQLEAFF

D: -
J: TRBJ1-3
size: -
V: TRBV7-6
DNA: TGTGCCAGCAGCTTAGCGAATGGGAGAGGAAACACCATATATTTT
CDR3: CASSLANGRGNTIYF

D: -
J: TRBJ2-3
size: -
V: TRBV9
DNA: TGTGCCAGCAGCCCCCGGGGGTTCGCAGATACGCAGTATTTT
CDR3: CASSPRGFADTQYF

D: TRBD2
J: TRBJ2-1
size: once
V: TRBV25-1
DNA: TGTGCCAGCAGTCTCGGACTAGCGGGGCTGAGCTCCTACAATGAGCAGTTCTTC
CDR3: CASSLGLAGLSSYNEQFF

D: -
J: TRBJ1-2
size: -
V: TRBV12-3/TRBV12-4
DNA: TGTGCCAGCAGTTTTCAGGACATCTATGGCTACACCTTC
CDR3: CASSFQDIYGYTF

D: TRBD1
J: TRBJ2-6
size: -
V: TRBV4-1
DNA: TGCGCCAGCAGCCACCGACAGGGGGAACCCTCTGGGGCCAACGTCCTGACTTTC
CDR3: CASSHRQGEPSGANVLTF

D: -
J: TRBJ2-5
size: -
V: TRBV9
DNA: TGTGCCAGCAGCGTTTCAGGAAACCAAGAGACCCAGTACTTC
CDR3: CASSVSGNQETQYF

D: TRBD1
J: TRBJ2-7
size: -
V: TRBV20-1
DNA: TGCAGTGCTAGTAGACAGGGGGTGCCCTACGAGCAGTACTTC
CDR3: CSASRQGVPYEQYF

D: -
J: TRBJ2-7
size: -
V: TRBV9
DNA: TGTGCCAGCAGCGTAGCGGGAGTGCACGACGAGCAGTACTTC
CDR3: CASSVAGVHDEQYF

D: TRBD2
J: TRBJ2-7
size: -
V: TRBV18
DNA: TGTGCCAGCTCACCAATAGCGGGGGACAGCTCCTACGAGCAGTACTTC
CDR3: CASSPIAGDSSYEQYF

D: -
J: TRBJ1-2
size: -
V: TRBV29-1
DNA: TGCAGCGTTGATGGAGGAGGCTATGGCTACACCTTC
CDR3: CSVDGGGYGYTF

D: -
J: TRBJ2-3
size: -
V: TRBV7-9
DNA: TGTGCCAGCAGCCCTGGACTTTATACAGATACGCAGTATTTT
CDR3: CASSPGLYTDTQYF

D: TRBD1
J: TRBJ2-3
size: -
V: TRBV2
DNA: TGTGCCAGCAGTGGTCTGGACAGGGGCCTTATTACAGATACGCAGTATTTT
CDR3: CASSGLDRGLITDTQYF

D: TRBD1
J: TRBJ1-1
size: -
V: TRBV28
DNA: TGTGCCAGCAGAGGATCCACCCTGACAGGGGGCGTCGTGAACACTGAAGCTTTCTTT
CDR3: CASRGSTLTGGVVNTEAFF

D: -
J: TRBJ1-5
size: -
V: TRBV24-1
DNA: TGTGCCACCAGTGATTCCGTGGGAGAATTCAGCAATCAGCCCCAGCATTTT
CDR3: CATSDSVGEFSNQPQHF

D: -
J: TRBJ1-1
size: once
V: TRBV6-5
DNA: TGTGCCAGCAGTTACAGGGGCGAGGAGACTGAAGCTTTCTTT
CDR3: CASSYRGEETEAFF

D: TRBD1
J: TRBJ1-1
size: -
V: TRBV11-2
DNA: TGTGCCAGCAGCCTGGGGACAGGTGCGAACACTGAAGCTTTCTTT
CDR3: CASSLGTGANTEAFF

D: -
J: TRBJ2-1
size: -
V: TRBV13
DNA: TGTGCCAGCAGCTTAGTAACAGGGCTAAATGAGCAGTTCTTC
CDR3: CASSLVTGLNEQFF

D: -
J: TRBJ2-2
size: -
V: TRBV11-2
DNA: TGTGCCAGCAGTCCCCGGGGGACGAACACCGGGGAGCTGTTTTTT
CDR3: CASSPRGTNTGELFF

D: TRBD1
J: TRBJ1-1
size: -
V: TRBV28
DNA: TGTGCCAGCAGTTATCAGGGGGCGCGAAACACTGAAGCTTTCTTT
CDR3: CASSYQGARNTEAFF

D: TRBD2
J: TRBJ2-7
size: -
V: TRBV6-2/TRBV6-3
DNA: TGTGCCAGCAGTTATCGACTAGCGGGACAACCATCCTACGAGCAGTACTTC
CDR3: CASSYRLAGQPSYEQYF

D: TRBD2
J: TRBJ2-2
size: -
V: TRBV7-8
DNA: TGTGCCAGCAGCCCATCGGGGGGTTACGGGGAGCTGTTTTTT
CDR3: CASSPSGGYGELFF

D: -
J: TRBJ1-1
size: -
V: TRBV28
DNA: TGTGCCAGCAGTTTAGGGCCGGTAATCGGCACTGAAGCTTTCTTT
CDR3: CASSLGPVIGTEAFF

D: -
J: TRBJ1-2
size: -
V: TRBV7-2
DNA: TGTGCCAGCAGCGGCAACTATGGCTACACCTTC
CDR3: CASSGNYGYTF

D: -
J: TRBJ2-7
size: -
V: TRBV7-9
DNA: TGTGCCAGCAGCTCGGACACGTACGAGCAGTACTTC
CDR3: CASSSDTYEQYF

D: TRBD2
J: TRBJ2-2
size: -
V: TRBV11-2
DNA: TGTGCCAGCAGCCCGGGACTAGCGGGGGTCCTCGGGGAGCTGTTTTTT
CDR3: CASSPGLAGVLGELFF

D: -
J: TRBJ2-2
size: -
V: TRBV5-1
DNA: TGCGCCAGCAGCTCCCTCGGGTGGCGGGGAGAATCCGGGGAGCTGTTTTTT
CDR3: CASSSLGWRGESGELFF

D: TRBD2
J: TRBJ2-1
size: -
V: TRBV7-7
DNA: TGTGCTAGCAGCTTAGATTTGGCTAGCGGCGGTGGTGAGCAGTTCTTC
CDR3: CASSLDLASGGGEQFF

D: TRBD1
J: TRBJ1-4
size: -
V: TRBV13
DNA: TGTGCCAGCAGCGAATCCGGGACAGGGGATGAAAAACTGTTTTTT
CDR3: CASSESGTGDEKLFF

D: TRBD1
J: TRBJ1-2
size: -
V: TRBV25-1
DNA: TGTGCCAGCAGACAGGGGGCGAACTATGGCTACACCTTC
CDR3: CASRQGANYGYTF

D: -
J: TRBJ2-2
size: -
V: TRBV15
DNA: TGTGCCACCAGCAGGACAGGAGGCCGAGGCGGGGAGCTGTTTTTT
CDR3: CATSRTGGRGGELFF

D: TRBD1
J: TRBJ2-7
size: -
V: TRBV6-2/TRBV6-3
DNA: TGTGCCAGCAGTGATCCGGGACAGGGGGCATCCGAGCAGTACTTC
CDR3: CASSDPGQGASEQYF

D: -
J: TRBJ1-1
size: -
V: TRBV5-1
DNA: TGCGCCAGCGGAGTGGGAACTAATCAGGGGACTGAAGCTTTCTTT
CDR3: CASGVGTNQGTEAFF

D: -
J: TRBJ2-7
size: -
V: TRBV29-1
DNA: TGCAGCGTTTCGCCGGGGAATACCTACGAGCAGTACTTC
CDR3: CSVSPGNTYEQYF

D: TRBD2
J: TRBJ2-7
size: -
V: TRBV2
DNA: TGTGCCAGCAGTGCAGCGGGGACTAGCTCCTACGAGCAGTACTTC
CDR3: CASSAAGTSSYEQYF

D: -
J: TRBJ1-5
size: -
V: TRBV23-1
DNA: TGCGCCAGCAGTCCCCCGGCTGGTCCCAGGAATCAGCCCCAGCATTTT
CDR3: CASSPPAGPRNQPQHF

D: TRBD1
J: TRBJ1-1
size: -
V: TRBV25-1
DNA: TGTGCCAGCAGTTCCCTCGGACAGGACACTGAAGCTTTCTTT
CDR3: CASSSLGQDTEAFF